One and the same sample provided the 2 T cell receptor beta chains below, sequenced in a study of T cells in localized non-small cell lung cancer. Repertoires were generated with immunoSEQ multiplex PCR, while TCRdb's copy carries only in-frame clones and drops some. The profile shows under 50,000 clones, 65% to 90% of them singletons. The sample here was peripheral blood mononuclear cells, taken before any cancer treatment. These receptors originate from a man aged 40-75 years with stage III lung adenocarcinoma.

V usage is TRBV6-1 and J usage is TRBJ1-6, with D hard to call. The CDR3 has 14 residues. The V gene lost 4 bases and the J gene lost 9 bases, with 13 bases spanning the gap. Germline loops: CDR1 MNHNS, CDR2 SASEGT. The CDR3 here is CASSVDTWGSPLHF. Here the CDR3 DNA reads TGTGCCAGCAGTGTAGACACGTGGGGTTCACCCCTCCACTTT.

V usage is TRBV27 and J usage is TRBJ2-1, with D possibly TRBD2 on 7 matching bases. The CDR3 length is 16 residues. Germline V gene sequence: CDR1 MNHEY, CDR2 SMNVEV (reference sequence). Trimming removed 4 bases at V and 0 bases at J, with 13 bases between. CDR3 nucleotides: TGTGCCAGCAGTTGGGGGGGCAGCTTCTCCTACAATGAGCAGTTCTTC. Encoded protein: CASSWGGSFSYNEQFF.